This entry lists 23 T cell receptor beta chains sequenced from one sample in a study of identical twins. TCRdb used MiXCR to reprocess the 5' RACE reads, holding one entry per CDR3 protein. The sample contains some 1,700,000 distinct CDR3 sequences, 25% to 35% of which appear only once. Sequencing was carried out using cord blood. The receptors here all came from a newborn girl in good health.

This clonotype turned up a few times. The chain combines TRBV2 with TRBJ2-7; 9 nucleotides line up with TRBD2. Matching the DNA end better, TRBJ2-5 makes the J call doubtful. The CDR3 has 14 amino acids. Looked up from germline, CDR1 is SNHLY and CDR2 is FYNNEI. As DNA, the CDR3 is TGTGCCAGCAGTGTCGAGCGGGGGGCGCGGACCCAGTACTTC. Its protein product is CASSVERGARTQYF.

This clonotype was picked up a small number of times. The J gene is TRBJ2-3, the V gene TRBV6-5, with 10 bases aligning to TRBD1. The CDR3 is 15 amino acids. Germline V gene lookup returns CDR1 MNHEY and CDR2 SVGAGI. The junction had 3 bases not matched to a gene; V was cut back by 1 base and J by 5 bases. The CDR3 is CASSYLTGGIDTQYF. CDR3 DNA sequence: TGTGCCAGCAGTTACTTGACAGGGGGCATAGATACGCAGTATTTT.

This clonotype has just a few counts. The genes are TRBV24-1 and TRBJ2-4; D remains ambiguous. Germline V gene lookup returns CDR1 KGHDR and CDR2 SFDVKD. The V end was cut by 9 bases, the J end by 1 base, with 12 bases between. CDR3 length: 14 amino acids. The CDR3 DNA sequence: TGTGCCACCTCCCCCCAAGGGGCCAAAAACATTCAGTACTTC. Translating it yields CATSPQGAKNIQYF.

With regard to this clonotype: With a much larger clone just one base away, this may be a read error. The chain has TRBV4-2 and TRBJ2-1, with D perhaps matching TRBD1 or TRBD2 (5 bases each). Per germline, CDR1 LGHNA and CDR2 YNFKEQ. With 2 bases removed from V and 6 bases from J, the gap between germline ends came to 14 bases. The CDR3 runs to 15 residues. In DNA form, the CDR3 reads TGTGCCAGCAGCCAATCCGTTCCAGGGACCAATGAGCAGTTCTTC. Protein: CASSQSVPGTNEQFF.

The V call is TRBV20-1, the J call TRBJ2-7; D could derive from TRBD1 or TRBD2 (5 bases each). The CDR3 totals 13 residues. V dropped 5 bases and J dropped 0 bases, with 11 bases sitting between them. CDR1 and CDR2 from the germline V gene are DFQATT and SNEGSKA (reference sequence). CDR3 coding DNA: TGCAGTGCTGGGGACCGCCACTCCTACGAGCAGTACTTC. It encodes CSAGDRHSYEQYF.

This clonotype appeared a few times. The DNA for the CDR3 is TGCAGTGCTGGTAGGGTGGCGAACACTGAAGCTTTCTTT. Its translation: CSAGRVANTEAFF. The V call is TRBV20-1, the J call TRBJ1-1; D not certain. Germline V gene data show CDR1 as DFQATT and CDR2 as SNEGSKA (reference sequence). This CDR3 is 13 amino acids long. V lost 5 bases to trimming and J lost 1 base, with 11 bases between them.

The rearrangement uses TRBV13 and TRBJ2-1, with TRBD2 identical over 7 bases. V was pared by 4 bases and J by 4 bases, with 7 bases of the junction left unmatched. This CDR3 is 15 amino acids long. Germline loops: CDR1 PRHDT, CDR2 FYEKMQ (reference sequence). The CDR3 nucleotides read TGTGCCAGCAGCTCCGGACTAGAGGGATACAATGAGCAGTTCTTC. Its translation: CASSSGLEGYNEQFF. The full variable domain, its missing parts supplied by reference TRBV13 and TRBJ2-1, is AAGVIQSPRHLIKEKRETATLKCYPIPRHDTVYWYQQGPGQDPQFLISFYEKMQSDKGSIPDRFSAQQFSDYHSELNMSSLELGDSALYFCASSSGLEGYNEQFFGPGTRLTVL.

This clonotype was observed a handful of times. This chain connects TRBV20-1 to TRBJ2-3; the match to TRBD2 covers 7 bases. V lost 3 bases to trimming and J lost 4 bases; unmatched junction nucleotides: 1. The CDR3 contains 12 residues. The germline gives CDR1 DFQATT, CDR2 SNEGSKA (reference sequence). In DNA form, the CDR3 reads TGCAGTGCTAGCGGGAGGTCAGATACGCAGTATTTT. Protein sequence: CSASGRSDTQYF.

This clonotype was observed a handful of times. V gene TRBV28 combines with J gene TRBJ2-7, with 8 bases aligning to TRBD1. This CDR3 is 14 amino acids long. Germline V CDR1 and CDR2: MDHEN, SYDVKM. Trimming removed 5 bases from V and 7 bases from J; junction bases left unmatched: 10. The CDR3 bases are TGTGCCAGCAGTCGGGGACAGGCCCCAAGGGAGCAGTACTTC. Residues: CASSRGQAPREQYF.

The chain combines TRBV5-6 with TRBJ2-3; D might be TRBD1 (6 bases). The germline gives CDR1 SGHDT, CDR2 YYEEEE. Deletions cut 7 bases from V and 4 bases from J, with 16 bases between. The CDR3 has 14 amino acids. The CDR3 DNA reads as TGTGCCAGCTTAAAACCTGGGGGCCCAGATACGCAGTATTTT. This encodes CASLKPGGPDTQYF.

This chain joins TRBV6-5 and TRBJ2-1; 10 bases align to TRBD2. Germline CDR1 reads MNHEY; CDR2 reads SVGAGI. The CDR3 consists of 15 residues. The J segment lost 8 bases and the V segment lost 2 bases, leaving 6 bases of the junction unmatched. The CDR3 spells CASSYGLAGEYEQFF. The CDR3 bases are TGTGCCAGCAGTTACGGGCTAGCGGGAGAGTATGAGCAGTTCTTC.

The V gene is TRBV20-1, the J gene TRBJ2-7; 9 nucleotides match TRBD1. The CDR3 has 15 residues. The germline gives CDR1 DFQATT, CDR2 SNEGSKA (reference sequence). J lost 3 bases, V lost 3 bases, and 9 bases had no gene match. In nucleotides, the CDR3 is TGCAGTGCTAGCCCACCCGGGACAGGGCACTACGAGCAGTACTTC. Its protein product is CSASPPGTGHYEQYF.

CDR3 sequence: CASSLGRAPLHF. CDR3 sequence (DNA): TGCGCCAGCAGCTTGGGCAGGGCACCCCTCCACTTT. The V gene is TRBV5-1, the J gene TRBJ1-6; possibly TRBD1 for D (5 bases). The CDR3 loop spans 12 amino acids. V lost 0 bases and J 11 bases, leaving 6 bases between the germline ends. Germline V lookup: CDR1 SGHRS, CDR2 YFSETQ.

The gene calls are TRBV7-9 and TRBJ2-3; 7 bases map to TRBD2. V trimming: 5 bases; J trimming: 2 bases; junction bases outside the gene matches: 10. The CDR3 is 16 residues long. CDR1 is SEHNR, CDR2 FQNEAQ, per germline (reference sequence). CDR3 protein: CASSPPQRGFTDTQYF. CDR3 sequence (DNA): TGTGCCAGCAGCCCGCCCCAGCGGGGTTTCACAGATACGCAGTATTTT.

A remark on this clonotype: One end of the junction varies from germline; a read error may be responsible. V is TRBV4-3 and J is TRBJ2-3; 8 bases match TRBD2. The CDR3 extends over 17 amino acids. Germline V gene data show CDR1 as LGHNA and CDR2 as YSLEER. The CDR3 reads CASSQDLAGRSTDTQYF. In nucleotides, the CDR3 is TGCGCCAGCAGCCAAGATTTAGCGGGACGGAGCACAGATACACAGTATTTT.

The chain employs TRBV5-1 and TRBJ2-7, with 9 bases matching TRBD2. Germline loops: CDR1 SGHRS, CDR2 YFSETQ. This CDR3 contains 20 residues. V trimming: 2 bases; J trimming: 3 bases; junction bases outside the gene matches: 21. The CDR3 nucleotides are TGCGCCAGCAGCTTCCGCCTCAGGGGAATAGAGCGGGGGGACCTCTACGAGCAGTACTTC. Translating gives CASSFRLRGIERGDLYEQYF.

This chain connects TRBV6-5 to TRBJ2-2; D unclear. In germline, CDR1 is MNHEY, CDR2 SVGAGI. The V end was cut by 0 bases, the J end by 6 bases, with 11 bases between. CDR3 length equals 15 residues. Here the CDR3 DNA reads TGTGCCAGCAGTTACTCGAAGGCAGTTTCCGGGGAGCTGTTTTTT. Protein product: CASSYSKAVSGELFF.

In its sample, this clonotype was seen a few times. This chain joins TRBV6-5 and TRBJ1-3; D remains ambiguous. Trimming stripped 2 bases from V and 0 bases from J, with 17 bases between. This CDR3 is 18 amino acids long. The germline gives CDR1 MNHEY, CDR2 SVGAGI. The CDR3 region is CASSYGYLAHPSGNTIYF. CDR3 coding DNA: TGTGCCAGCAGTTACGGGTATCTCGCGCATCCCTCTGGAAACACCATATATTTT.

The chain couples TRBV14 to TRBJ2-5; possibly TRBD1 or TRBD2 for D (7 bases each). This CDR3 region has 16 residues. The germline V gene has CDR1 SGHDN and CDR2 FVKESK. V was cut by 0 bases and J by 7 bases, with 18 bases left in between. CDR3 nucleotides: TGTGCCAGCAGCCAAGAGGTGATAGACAGGGAGGGGACCCAGTACTTC. Protein product: CASSQEVIDREGTQYF.

This clonotype was observed a few times. The chain combines TRBV20-1 with TRBJ2-7, with 9 bases identical to TRBD1. V lost 5 bases to trimming and J lost 3 bases; unmatched junction nucleotides: 8. Germline-derived CDR1 and CDR2 are DFQATT and SNEGSKA (reference sequence). The CDR3 has 14 residues. CDR3 DNA sequence: TGCAGTGCTTGGCGACCGGGACAGGGCTACGAGCAGTACTTC. This sequence encodes CSAWRPGQGYEQYF.

The V gene is TRBV2, the J gene TRBJ1-2; D unresolved. Germline V lookup: CDR1 SNHLY, CDR2 FYNNEI. V lost 6 bases and J lost 1, with 9 bases in between. The CDR3 extends over 13 amino acids. The CDR3 DNA follows: TGTGCCAGCAGGGCGGACGGTAACTATGGCTACACCTTC. Translating it yields CASRADGNYGYTF.

This clonotype showed up just a few times. CDR3 nucleotide sequence: TGTGCCAGCAGCCAAGATGGGAGGGGGCGCTACAATGAGCAGTTCTTC. Amino acids: CASSQDGRGRYNEQFF. The chain links TRBV4-2 to TRBJ2-1, with D perhaps matching TRBD1 or TRBD2 (7 bases each). With 0 bases removed from V and 3 bases from J, the gap between germline ends came to 12 bases. CDR3 size: 16 residues. From germline, CDR1 is LGHNA and CDR2 YNFKEQ.

This clonotype was detected many times. The genes are TRBV20-1 and TRBJ2-1; TRBD2 matches at 8 bases. The J segment lost 0 bases and the V segment lost 5 bases, leaving 3 bases of the junction unmatched. Germline V lookup: CDR1 DFQATT, CDR2 SNEGSKA (reference sequence). CDR3 length equals 14 residues. Here the CDR3 DNA reads TGCAGTGCTGGTACTAGCGGCTCCTACAATGAGCAGTTCTTC. Translated, it gives CSAGTSGSYNEQFF.